The next 14 T cell receptor beta chains were all read from a single sample in a study of T cells in women clearing cervical HPV infection. The data were produced by immunoSEQ multiplex PCR, yet TCRdb's version contains in-frame clones alone and is incomplete. The sample table includes about 39,000 clones. The sample was blood buffy coat. Source of these receptors: a woman aged 18 to 75 with a cervical HPV16 infection that either progressed to CIN3+ or cleared (not recorded which).

A note on this clone: The CDR3 is cut off 3 residues early in the read; its end comes from the germline J gene. The chain joins TRBV11-2 to TRBJ1-5; 11 nucleotides line up with TRBD1. Trimming cost V 3 bases and J 7 bases; bases outside gene matches: 2. Germline loops: CDR1 SGHAT, CDR2 FQNNGV. This CDR3 is built from 14 residues. The CDR3 sequence is CASSFGTGGQPQHF. The covered CDR3 bases are TGTGCCAGCAGCTTTGGGACAGGGGGGCAGCCC.

As regards this clone: From the germline J gene comes the end of the CDR3, since the read stops 3 residues before it. The chain combines TRBV11-2 with TRBJ2-3; D perhaps matches TRBD2 (7 bases). The germline gives CDR1 SGHAT, CDR2 FQNNGV. The CDR3 is made up of 15 amino acids. This CDR3 reads CASSLSSWGRGTQYF. CDR3 DNA (partial): TGTGCCAGCAGCTTAAGTTCGTGGGGGAGGGGGACG.

Regarding this clone: The read ends 3 residues early relative to the CDR3; the germline J gene fills the gap. V usage is TRBV19 and J usage is TRBJ2-5; 8 positions agree with TRBD2. The germline gives CDR1 LNHDA, CDR2 SQIVND (reference sequence). There are 15 residues in the CDR3. The junction had 4 bases not matched to a gene; V was cut back by 1 base and J by 3 bases. This CDR3 is CASSIGLAIKETQYF. The CDR3 bases that were read are TGTGCCAGTAGTATAGGACTAGCGATAAAAGAGACC.

A note on this clone: Read sequence stops 3 residues before the CDR3 end, and the germline J gene provides the missing end. The chain employs TRBV30 and TRBJ1-5; the D is unclear. This CDR3 region has 15 residues. CDR1 and CDR2 (germline): GTSNPN, SVGIG (reference sequence). The part of the CDR3 DNA that was read is TGTGCCTGGAGTCCTAATCGACAACGCACAGATCCC. Translated, it gives CAWSPNRQRTDP. In full, the CDR3 reads CAWSPNRQRTDPQHF. Together with reference TRBV30 and TRBJ1-5, the CDR3 gives the full variable domain: SQTIHQWPATLVQPVGSPLSLECTVEGTSNPNLYWYRQAAGRGLQLLFYSVGIGQISSEVPQNLSASRPQDRQFILSSKKLLLSDSGFYLCAWSPNRQRTDPQHFGDGTRLSIL.

Turning to this clone: The read comes to an end 3 residues before the CDR3 does, leaving the germline J gene to fill in the end. V usage is TRBV5-1 and J usage is TRBJ1-6; D gene uncertain. V was trimmed by 0 bases and J by 7 bases, leaving 8 bases between them. Germline V lookup: CDR1 SGHRS, CDR2 YFSETQ. The CDR3 extends over 14 amino acids. This CDR3 reads CASSLEAENSPLHF. The CDR3 DNA, read in part, is TGCGCCAGCAGCTTGGAGGCAGAAAATTCACCC. The variable domain in full, with the rest retrieved from reference TRBV5-1 and TRBJ1-6, is KAGVTQTPRYLIKTRGQQVTLSCSPISGHRSVSWYQQTPGQGLQFLFEYFSETQRNKGNFPGRFSGRQFSNSRSEMNVSTLELGDSALYLCASSLEAENSPLHFGNGTRLTVT.

Details on this clone: Germline and junction disagree at one end, which may indicate a read error. The CDR3 end falls 3 residues outside the read, so it is completed with the germline J gene. The gene calls are TRBV4-2 and TRBJ2-7; D is perhaps TRBD1 (5 bases). This CDR3 spans 15 amino acids. Germline loops: CDR1 LGHNA, CDR2 YNFKEQ. CDR3 loop: CASSHEWGLTYEQYF. The DNA read from the CDR3 is TGCGCCAGCAGCCATGAATGGGGCCTAACCTACGAG.

The CDR3 is CASSLDSLAENTGELFF. The DNA read from the CDR3 is TGTGCCAGCAGCCTAGATAGTTTGGCGGAGAACACCGGGGAG. The gene calls are TRBV13 and TRBJ2-2; unclear D gene. Sequencing ends 3 residues short of the CDR3 end; the germline J gene provides the rest. The CDR3 totals 17 residues. CDR1 is PRHDT and CDR2 is FYEKMQ in the germline V gene (reference sequence). V was pared by 5 bases and J by 1 base, with 17 bases between.

On this clone itself: The read ends 3 residues before the CDR3 terminus; that terminus is restored from the germline J gene. V is TRBV5-4 and J is TRBJ2-7; a weak D match, TRBD1 (5 bases). The CDR3 has 16 residues. Germline CDR1 and CDR2: SGHNT and YYREEE (reference sequence). Deletions cut 0 bases from V and 4 bases from J, with 17 bases between. Here the CDR3 reads CASSLGGSIEAYEQYF. The sequenced CDR3 bases are TGTGCCAGCAGCTTGGGGGGCTCCATAGAGGCATACGAG.

The chain's CDR3 is CAIKGGASPEQYF. The covered CDR3 bases are TGTGCCATCAAGGGTGGCGCCAGTCCCGAG. The rearrangement links TRBV10-3 to TRBJ2-7; no definite D call. From the germline J gene comes the end of the CDR3, since the read stops 3 residues before it. The CDR3 extends over 13 amino acids. V lost 7 bases and J 6 bases, leaving 16 bases between the germline ends. From germline, CDR1 is ENHRY and CDR2 SYGVKD.

Of note for this clone: The observed sequence ends 3 residues before the CDR3 terminus, with the missing tail filled in from the germline J gene. V and J are TRBV6-2 or TRBV6-3 and TRBJ2-1; D possibly corresponds to TRBD2 (7 bases). V dropped 5 bases and J dropped 7 bases, with 9 bases sitting between them. Germline values: CDR1 MNHEY, CDR2 SVGEGT. The CDR3 spans 12 residues. The covered CDR3 bases are TGTGCCAGCAGTAGGGGGGGGAATGAG. Translating gives CASSRGGNE. The entire CDR3 protein is CASSRGGNEQFF.

With respect to this clone: The read falls 3 residues short of the CDR3 end, and the missing part is taken from the germline J gene. The chain carries TRBV19 and TRBJ1-1; D gene uncertain. From germline, CDR1 is LNHDA and CDR2 SQIVND (reference sequence). CDR3 size: 15 residues. Trimming pared 1 base from V and 1 base from J, leaving 10 bases between. The CDR3 protein is CASSIAPRPNTEAFF. CDR3 DNA, as far as it was read: TGTGCCAGTAGTATAGCCCCGAGGCCGAACACTGAA.

A note on this clone: The CDR3 end falls 3 residues outside the read, so it is completed with the germline J gene. The chain couples TRBV19 to TRBJ2-2; the match to TRBD1 covers 9 bases. The CDR3 runs to 15 residues. CDR1 is LNHDA, CDR2 SQIVND, per germline (reference sequence). CDR3 amino acids: CASSISGTGKEKLFF. The CDR3 bases that were read are TGTGCCAGTAGTATCTCGGGGACAGGGAAGGAAAAG.

A word on this clone: The missing CDR3 end, 3 residues past where the read stops, is filled in from the germline J gene. The rearrangement links TRBV7-3 to TRBJ2-1; a weak D match, TRBD1 (6 bases). Per germline, CDR1 SGHTA and CDR2 FQGTGA. Trimming stripped 5 bases from V and 2 bases from J, with 19 bases between. This CDR3 has 17 amino acids. CDR3 region: CASSLSSGAHPYNEQFF. Partial CDR3 DNA: TGTGCCAGCAGCCTCTCCTCAGGGGCCCACCCCTACAATGAG.

With regard to this clone: The CDR3 end falls 3 residues outside the read, so it is completed with the germline J gene. The chain links TRBV20-1 to TRBJ1-5; possibly TRBD1 for D (6 bases). CDR1 and CDR2 (germline): DFQATT, SNEGSKA (reference sequence). This CDR3 is 15 amino acids long. V lost 1 base, J lost 8 bases, and 18 bases lay in between. The CDR3 spells CSARATGSLQEPQHF. The sequenced part of the CDR3 DNA is TGCAGTGCTAGAGCCACAGGGTCTCTCCAAGAGCCC.